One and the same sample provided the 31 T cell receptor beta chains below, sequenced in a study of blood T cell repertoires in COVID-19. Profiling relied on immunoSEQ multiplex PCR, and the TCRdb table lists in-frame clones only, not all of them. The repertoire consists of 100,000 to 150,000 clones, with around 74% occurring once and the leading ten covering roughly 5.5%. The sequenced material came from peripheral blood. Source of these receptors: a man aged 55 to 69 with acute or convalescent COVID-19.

CDR3 region: CASSVTSGSGVELFF. In nucleotides, the CDR3 is TGCGCCAGCAGCGTTACTAGCGGGAGTGGAGTGGAGCTGTTTTTT. V and J are TRBV5-1 and TRBJ2-2; TRBD2 matches 11 bases. The CDR3 has 15 residues. V lost 4 bases and J lost 10; bases outside the gene matches: 9. The germline V gene encodes CDR1 SGHRS and CDR2 YFSETQ.

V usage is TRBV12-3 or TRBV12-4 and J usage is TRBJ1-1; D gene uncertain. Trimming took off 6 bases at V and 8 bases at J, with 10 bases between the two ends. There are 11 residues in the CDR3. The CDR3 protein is CASRSEVEAFF. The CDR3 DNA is TGTGCCAGCAGGTCGGAGGTCGAAGCTTTCTTT.

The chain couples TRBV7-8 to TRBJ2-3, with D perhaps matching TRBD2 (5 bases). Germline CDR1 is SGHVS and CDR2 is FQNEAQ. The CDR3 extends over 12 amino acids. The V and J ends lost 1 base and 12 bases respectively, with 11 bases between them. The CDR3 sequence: CASSLEGLAQYF. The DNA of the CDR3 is TGTGCCAGCAGCTTAGAGGGTCTAGCCCAGTATTTT.

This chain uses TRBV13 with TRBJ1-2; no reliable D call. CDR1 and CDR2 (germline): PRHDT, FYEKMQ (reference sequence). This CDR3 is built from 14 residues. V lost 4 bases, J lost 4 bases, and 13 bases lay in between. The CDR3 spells CASSSLTEPYGYTF. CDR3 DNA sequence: TGTGCCAGCAGCTCCCTTACAGAACCCTATGGCTACACCTTC.

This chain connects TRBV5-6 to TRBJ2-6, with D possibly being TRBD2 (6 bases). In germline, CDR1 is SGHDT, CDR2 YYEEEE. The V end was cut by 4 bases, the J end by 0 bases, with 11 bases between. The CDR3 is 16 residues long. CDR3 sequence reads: CASSQRGGSGANVLTF. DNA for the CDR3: TGTGCCAGCAGCCAAAGGGGAGGCTCTGGGGCCAACGTCCTGACTTTC.

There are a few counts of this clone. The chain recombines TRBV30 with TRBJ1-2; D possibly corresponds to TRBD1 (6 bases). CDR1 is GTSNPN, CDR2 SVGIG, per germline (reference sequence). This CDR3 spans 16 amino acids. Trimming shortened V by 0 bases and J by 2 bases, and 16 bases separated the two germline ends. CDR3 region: CAWSVRRTVGNYGYTF. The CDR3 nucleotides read TGTGCCTGGAGTGTACGTCGGACAGTGGGGAACTATGGCTACACCTTC.

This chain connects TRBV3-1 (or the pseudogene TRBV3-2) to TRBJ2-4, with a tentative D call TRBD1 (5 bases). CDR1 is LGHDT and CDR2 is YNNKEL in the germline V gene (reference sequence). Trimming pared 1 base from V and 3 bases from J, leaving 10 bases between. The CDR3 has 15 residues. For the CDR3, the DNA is TGTGCCAGCAGCCAAGTTGGGCAGGGCAAAAACATTCAGTACTTC. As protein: CASSQVGQGKNIQYF.

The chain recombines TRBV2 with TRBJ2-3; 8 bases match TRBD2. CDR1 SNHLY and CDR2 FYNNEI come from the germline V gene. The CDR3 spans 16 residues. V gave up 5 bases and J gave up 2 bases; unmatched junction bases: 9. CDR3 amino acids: CASSSGGGRHTDTQYF. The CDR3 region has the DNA TGTGCCAGCAGTTCCGGCGGGGGGAGGCACACAGATACGCAGTATTTT. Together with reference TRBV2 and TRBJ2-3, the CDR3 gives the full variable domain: EPEVTQTPSHQVTQMGQEVILRCVPISNHLYFYWYRQILGQKVEFLVSFYNNEISEKSEIFDDQFSVERPDGSNFTLKIRSTKLEDSAMYFCASSSGGGRHTDTQYFGPGTRLTVL.

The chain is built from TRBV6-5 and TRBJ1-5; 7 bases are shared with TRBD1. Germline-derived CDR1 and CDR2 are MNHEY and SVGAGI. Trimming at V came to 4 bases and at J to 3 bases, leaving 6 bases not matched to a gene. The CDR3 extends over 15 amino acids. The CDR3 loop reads CASSSDDRANQPQHF. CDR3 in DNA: TGTGCCAGCAGTTCCGACGACAGGGCCAATCAGCCCCAGCATTTT.

In DNA form, the CDR3 reads TGTGCCAGCAGTGAAGCGAGGGAGACAGATACGCAGTATTTT. It codes for CASSEARETDTQYF. The chain combines TRBV6-1 with TRBJ2-3; TRBD2 is a possible D gene (5 bases). Trimming shortened V by 0 bases and J by 3 bases, and 7 bases separated the two germline ends. The CDR3 contains 14 residues. Germline CDR1 and CDR2: MNHNS and SASEGT.

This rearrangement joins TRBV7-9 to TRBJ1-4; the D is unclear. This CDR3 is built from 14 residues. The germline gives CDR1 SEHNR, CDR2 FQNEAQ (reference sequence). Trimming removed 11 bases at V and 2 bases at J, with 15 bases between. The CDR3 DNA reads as TGTGCCGTTCCCGGGAGCTGGACTAATGAAAAACTGTTTTTT. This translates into CAVPGSWTNEKLFF.

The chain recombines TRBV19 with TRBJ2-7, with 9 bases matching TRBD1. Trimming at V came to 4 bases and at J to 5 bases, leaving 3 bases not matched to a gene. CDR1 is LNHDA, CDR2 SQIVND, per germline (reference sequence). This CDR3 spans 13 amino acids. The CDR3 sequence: CASSTGTGNEQYF. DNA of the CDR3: TGTGCCAGTAGTACGGGGACAGGGAACGAGCAGTACTTC.

The DNA of the CDR3 is TGTGCCAGCAGCTTAAATTCAGGGGAAAAACTGTTTTTT. Protein sequence: CASSLNSGEKLFF. The chain is built from TRBV7-9 and TRBJ1-4, with D possibly TRBD1 on 5 matching bases. The CDR3 spans 13 residues. Germline V gene lookup returns CDR1 SEHNR and CDR2 FQNEAQ (reference sequence). V lost 2 bases and J lost 8, with 9 bases in between.

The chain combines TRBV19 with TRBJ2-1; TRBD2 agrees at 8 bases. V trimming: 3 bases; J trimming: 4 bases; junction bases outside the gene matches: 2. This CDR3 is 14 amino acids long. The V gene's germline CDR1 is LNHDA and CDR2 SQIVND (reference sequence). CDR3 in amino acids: CASSIGTRYNEQFF. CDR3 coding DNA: TGTGCCAGTAGTATCGGGACTAGGTACAATGAGCAGTTCTTC.

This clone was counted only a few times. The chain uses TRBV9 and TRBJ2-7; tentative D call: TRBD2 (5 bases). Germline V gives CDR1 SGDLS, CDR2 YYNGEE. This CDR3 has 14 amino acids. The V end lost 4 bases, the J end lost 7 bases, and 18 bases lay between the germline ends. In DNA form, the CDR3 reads TGTGCCAGCAGCCCTTCGGCGGGTGTGGGGGAGCAGTACTTC. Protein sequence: CASSPSAGVGEQYF. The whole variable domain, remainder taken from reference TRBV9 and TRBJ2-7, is DSGVTQTPKHLITATGQRVTLRCSPRSGDLSVYWYQQSLDQGLQFLIQYYNGEERAKGNILERFSAQQFPDLHSELNLSSLELGDSALYFCASSPSAGVGEQYFGPGTRLTVT.

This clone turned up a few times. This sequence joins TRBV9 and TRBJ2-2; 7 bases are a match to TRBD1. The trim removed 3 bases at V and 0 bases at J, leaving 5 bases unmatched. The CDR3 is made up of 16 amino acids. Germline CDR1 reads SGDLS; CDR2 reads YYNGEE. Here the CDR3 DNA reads TGTGCCAGCAGCGGACCCGGGACAGCGAACACCGGGGAGCTGTTTTTT. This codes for CASSGPGTANTGELFF.

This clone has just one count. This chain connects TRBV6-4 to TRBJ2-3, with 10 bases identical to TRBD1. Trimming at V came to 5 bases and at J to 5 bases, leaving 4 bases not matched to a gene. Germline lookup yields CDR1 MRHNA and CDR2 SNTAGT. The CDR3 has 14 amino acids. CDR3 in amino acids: CASSRQGAGDTQYF. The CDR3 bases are TGTGCCAGCAGTCGACAGGGGGCGGGAGATACGCAGTATTTT.

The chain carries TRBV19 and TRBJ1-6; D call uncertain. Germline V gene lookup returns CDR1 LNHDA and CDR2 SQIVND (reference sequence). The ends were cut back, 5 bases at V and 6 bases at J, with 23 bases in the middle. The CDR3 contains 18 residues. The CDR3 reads CASSPAEVRVSLNSPLHF. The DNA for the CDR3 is TGTGCCAGTAGTCCCGCGGAGGTTCGGGTTTCCCTTAATTCACCCCTCCACTTT.

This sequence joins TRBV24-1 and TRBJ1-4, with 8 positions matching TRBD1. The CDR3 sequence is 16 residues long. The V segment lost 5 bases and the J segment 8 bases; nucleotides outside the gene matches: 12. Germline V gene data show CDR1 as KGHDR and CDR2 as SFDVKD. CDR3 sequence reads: CATSASRGTGSEKLFF. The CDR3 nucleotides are TGTGCCACCAGTGCAAGCCGGGGGACAGGATCCGAAAAACTGTTTTTT.

This chain's CDR3 is CATSHRVTEAFF. The CDR3 region has the DNA TGTGCCACCAGTCACAGGGTTACTGAAGCTTTCTTT. V gene TRBV24-1 combines with J gene TRBJ1-1, with D perhaps matching TRBD1 (6 bases). Germline-derived CDR1 and CDR2 are KGHDR and SFDVKD. Trimming shortened V by 6 bases and J by 5 bases, and 9 bases separated the two germline ends. This CDR3 is 12 amino acids long.

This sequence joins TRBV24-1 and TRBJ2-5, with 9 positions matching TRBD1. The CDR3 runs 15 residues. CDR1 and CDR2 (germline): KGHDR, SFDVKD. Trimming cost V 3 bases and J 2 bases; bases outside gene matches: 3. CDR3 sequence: CATSDGTGLQETQYF. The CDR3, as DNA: TGTGCCACCAGTGATGGGACAGGGCTACAAGAGACCCAGTACTTC.

This chain's CDR3 is CATSDIGTGTFF. CDR3 DNA: TGTGCCACCAGTGACATCGGGACAGGGACTTTCTTT. The genes are TRBV24-1 and TRBJ1-1; 9 nucleotides agree with TRBD1. From germline, CDR1 is KGHDR and CDR2 SFDVKD. The V segment lost 4 bases and the J segment 12 bases; nucleotides outside the gene matches: 5. This CDR3 comprises 12 residues.

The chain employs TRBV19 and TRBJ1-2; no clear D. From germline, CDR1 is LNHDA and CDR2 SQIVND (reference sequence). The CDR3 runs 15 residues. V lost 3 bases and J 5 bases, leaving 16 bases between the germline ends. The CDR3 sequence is CASSMTFAALYGYTF. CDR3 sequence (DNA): TGTGCCAGTAGTATGACGTTCGCGGCACTTTATGGCTACACCTTC. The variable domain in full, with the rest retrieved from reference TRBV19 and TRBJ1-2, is DGGITQSPKYLFRKEGQNVTLSCEQNLNHDAMYWYRQDPGQGLRLIYYSQIVNDFQKGDIAEGYSVSREKKESFPLTVTSAQKNPTAFYLCASSMTFAALYGYTFGSGTRLTVV.

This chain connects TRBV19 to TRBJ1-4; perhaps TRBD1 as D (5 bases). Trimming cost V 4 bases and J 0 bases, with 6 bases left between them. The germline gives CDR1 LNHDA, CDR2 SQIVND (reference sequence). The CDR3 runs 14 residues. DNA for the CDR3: TGTGCCAGTAGTAGACAGACAACTAATGAAAAACTGTTTTTT. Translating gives CASSRQTTNEKLFF.

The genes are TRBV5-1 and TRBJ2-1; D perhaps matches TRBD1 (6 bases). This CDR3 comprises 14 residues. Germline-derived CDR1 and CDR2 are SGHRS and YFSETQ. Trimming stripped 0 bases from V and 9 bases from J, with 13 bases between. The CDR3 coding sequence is TGCGCCAGCAGCTTGGGACAGGTCCCCGGTGAGCAGTTCTTC. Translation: CASSLGQVPGEQFF.

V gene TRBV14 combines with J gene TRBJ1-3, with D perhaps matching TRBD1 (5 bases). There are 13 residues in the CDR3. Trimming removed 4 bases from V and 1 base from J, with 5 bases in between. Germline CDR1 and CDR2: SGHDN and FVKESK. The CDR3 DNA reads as TGTGCCAGCAGCCGACAGTCTGGAAACACCATATATTTT. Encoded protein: CASSRQSGNTIYF.

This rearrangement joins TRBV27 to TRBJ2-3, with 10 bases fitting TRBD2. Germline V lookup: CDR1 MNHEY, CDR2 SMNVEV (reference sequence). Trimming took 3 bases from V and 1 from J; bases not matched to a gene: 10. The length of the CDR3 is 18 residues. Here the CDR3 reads CASSLGQREGRGTDTQYF. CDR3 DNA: TGTGCCAGCAGTTTGGGCCAGCGGGAGGGCCGTGGCACAGATACGCAGTATTTT.

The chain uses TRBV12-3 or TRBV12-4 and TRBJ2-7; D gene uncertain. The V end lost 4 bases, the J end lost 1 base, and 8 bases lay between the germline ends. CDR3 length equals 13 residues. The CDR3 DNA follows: TGTGCCAGCAGTTCCGAGTTTTCCTACGAGCAGTACTTC. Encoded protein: CASSSEFSYEQYF.

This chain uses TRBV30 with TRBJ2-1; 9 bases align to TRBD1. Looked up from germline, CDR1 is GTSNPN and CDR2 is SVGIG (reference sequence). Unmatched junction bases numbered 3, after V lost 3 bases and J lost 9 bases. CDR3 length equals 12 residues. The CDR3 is CAWRQTGGEQFF. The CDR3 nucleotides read TGTGCCTGGAGACAGACAGGGGGTGAGCAGTTCTTC. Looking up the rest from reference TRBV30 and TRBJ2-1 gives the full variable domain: SQTIHQWPATLVQPVGSPLSLECTVEGTSNPNLYWYRQAAGRGLQLLFYSVGIGQISSEVPQNLSASRPQDRQFILSSKKLLLSDSGFYLCAWRQTGGEQFFGPGTRLTVL.

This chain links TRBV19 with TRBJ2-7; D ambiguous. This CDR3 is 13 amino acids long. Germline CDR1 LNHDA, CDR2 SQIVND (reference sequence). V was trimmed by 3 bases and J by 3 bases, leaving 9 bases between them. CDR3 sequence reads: CASSIGRDYEQYF. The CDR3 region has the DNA TGTGCCAGTAGTATTGGTCGAGACTACGAGCAGTACTTC. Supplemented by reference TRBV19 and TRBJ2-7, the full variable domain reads DGGITQSPKYLFRKEGQNVTLSCEQNLNHDAMYWYRQDPGQGLRLIYYSQIVNDFQKGDIAEGYSVSREKKESFPLTVTSAQKNPTAFYLCASSIGRDYEQYFGPGTRLTVT.

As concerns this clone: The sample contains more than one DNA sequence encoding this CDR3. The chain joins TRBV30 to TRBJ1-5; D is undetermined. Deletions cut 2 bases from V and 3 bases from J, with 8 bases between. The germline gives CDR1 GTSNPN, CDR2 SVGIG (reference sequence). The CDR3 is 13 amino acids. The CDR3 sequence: CAWSPDSNQPQHF. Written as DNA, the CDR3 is TGTGCCTGGAGTCCGGACTCCAATCAGCCCCAGCATTTT.